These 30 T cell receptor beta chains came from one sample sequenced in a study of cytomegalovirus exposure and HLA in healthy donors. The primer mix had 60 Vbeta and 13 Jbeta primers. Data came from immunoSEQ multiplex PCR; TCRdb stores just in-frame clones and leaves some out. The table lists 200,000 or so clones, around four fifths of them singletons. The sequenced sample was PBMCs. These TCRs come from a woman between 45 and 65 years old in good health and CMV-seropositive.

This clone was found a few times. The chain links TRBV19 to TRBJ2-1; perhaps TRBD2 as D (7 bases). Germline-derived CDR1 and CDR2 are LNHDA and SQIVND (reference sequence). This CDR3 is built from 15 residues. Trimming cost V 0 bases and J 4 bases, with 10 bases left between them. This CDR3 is CASSIEGGAYNEQFF. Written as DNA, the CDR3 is TGTGCCAGTAGTATAGAGGGGGGGGCTTACAATGAGCAGTTCTTC.

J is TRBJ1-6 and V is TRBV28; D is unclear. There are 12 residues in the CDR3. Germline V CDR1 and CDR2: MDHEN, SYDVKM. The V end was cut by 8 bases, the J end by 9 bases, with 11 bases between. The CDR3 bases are TGTGCCAGCCTCTCGCGGGTTTCACCCCTCCACTTT. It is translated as CASLSRVSPLHF.

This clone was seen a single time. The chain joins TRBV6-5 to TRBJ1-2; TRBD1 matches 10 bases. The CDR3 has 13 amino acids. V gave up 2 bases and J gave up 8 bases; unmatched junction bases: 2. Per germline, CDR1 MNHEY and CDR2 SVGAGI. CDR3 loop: CASSYGTGEGYTF. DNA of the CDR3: TGTGCCAGCAGTTACGGGACAGGGGAAGGCTACACCTTC.

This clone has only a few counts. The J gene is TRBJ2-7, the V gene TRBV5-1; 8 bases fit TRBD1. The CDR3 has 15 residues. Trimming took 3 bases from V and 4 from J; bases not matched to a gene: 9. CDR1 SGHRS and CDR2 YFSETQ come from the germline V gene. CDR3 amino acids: CASSSPVRGRYEQYF. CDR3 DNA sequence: TGCGCCAGCAGCTCCCCTGTCAGGGGGCGGTACGAGCAGTACTTC.

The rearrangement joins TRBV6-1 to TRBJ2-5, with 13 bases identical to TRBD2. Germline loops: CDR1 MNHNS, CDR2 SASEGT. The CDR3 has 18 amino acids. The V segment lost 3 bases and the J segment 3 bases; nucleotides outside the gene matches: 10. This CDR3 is CASSETLPGLAGKETQYF. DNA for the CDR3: TGTGCCAGCAGTGAGACTTTACCGGGACTAGCGGGAAAAGAGACCCAGTACTTC.

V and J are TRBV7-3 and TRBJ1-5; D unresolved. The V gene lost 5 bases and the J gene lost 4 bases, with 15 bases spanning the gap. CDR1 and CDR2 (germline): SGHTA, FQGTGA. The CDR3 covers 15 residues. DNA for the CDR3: TGTGCCAGCAGCCGCGACACAGACACTAATCAGCCCCAGCATTTT. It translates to CASSRDTDTNQPQHF.

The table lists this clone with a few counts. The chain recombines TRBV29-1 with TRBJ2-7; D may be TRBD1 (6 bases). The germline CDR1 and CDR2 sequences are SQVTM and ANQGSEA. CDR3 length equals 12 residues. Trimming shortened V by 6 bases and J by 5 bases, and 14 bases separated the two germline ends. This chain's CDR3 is CSVGTGFNEQYF. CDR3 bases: TGCAGCGTGGGAACAGGGTTCAACGAGCAGTACTTC.

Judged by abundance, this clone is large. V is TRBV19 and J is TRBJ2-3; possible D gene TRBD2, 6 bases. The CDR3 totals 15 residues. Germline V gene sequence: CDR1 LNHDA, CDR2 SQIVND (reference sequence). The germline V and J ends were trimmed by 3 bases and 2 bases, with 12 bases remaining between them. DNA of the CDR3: TGTGCCAGTAGTATCGGTAGCGGAATCACAGATACGCAGTATTTT. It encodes CASSIGSGITDTQYF.

The CDR3 loop reads CASSQAMGQGSYEQYF. The CDR3 DNA follows: TGTGCCAGCAGCCAAGCAATGGGACAGGGGTCCTACGAGCAGTACTTC. The chain employs TRBV14 and TRBJ2-7; 10 positions match TRBD1. The CDR3 extends over 16 amino acids. V shed 1 base and J 1 base; nucleotides not matched to a gene: 4. The V gene's germline CDR1 is SGHDN and CDR2 FVKESK.

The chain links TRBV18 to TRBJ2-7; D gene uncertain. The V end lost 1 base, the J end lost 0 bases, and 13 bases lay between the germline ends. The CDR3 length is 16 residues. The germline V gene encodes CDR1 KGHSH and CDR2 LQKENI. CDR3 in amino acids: CASSPRSGLSSYEQYF. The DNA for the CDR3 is TGTGCCAGCTCACCACGGTCAGGCCTAAGCTCCTACGAGCAGTACTTC. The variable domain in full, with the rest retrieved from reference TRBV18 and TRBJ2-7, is NAGVMQNPRHLVRRRGQEARLRCSPMKGHSHVYWYRQLPEEGLKFMVYLQKENIIDESGMPKERFSAEFPKEGPSILRIQQVVRGDSAAYFCASSPRSGLSSYEQYFGPGTRLTVT.

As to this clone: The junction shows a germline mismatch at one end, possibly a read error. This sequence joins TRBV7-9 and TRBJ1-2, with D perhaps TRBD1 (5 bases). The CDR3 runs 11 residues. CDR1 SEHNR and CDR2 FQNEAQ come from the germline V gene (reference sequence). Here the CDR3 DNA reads TGTTCCAGCAGCCGGGGGGATGGCTACACCTTC. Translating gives CSSSRGDGYTF.

The CDR3 coding sequence is TGTGCCAGCAGCTTCAGCGGGAGCTACAATGAGCAGTTCTTC. Protein product: CASSFSGSYNEQFF. This chain links TRBV11-3 with TRBJ2-1; 8 bases fit TRBD2. The CDR3 covers 14 residues. The V segment lost 3 bases and the J segment 3 bases; nucleotides outside the gene matches: 1. Looked up from germline, CDR1 is SGHNT and CDR2 is YENEEA.

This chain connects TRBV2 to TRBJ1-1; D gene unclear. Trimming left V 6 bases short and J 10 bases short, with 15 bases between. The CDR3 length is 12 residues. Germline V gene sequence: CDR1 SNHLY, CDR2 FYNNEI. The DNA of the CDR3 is TGTGCCAGCAGCGTACAGCGGTTCGGAGCTTTCTTT. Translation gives CASSVQRFGAFF.

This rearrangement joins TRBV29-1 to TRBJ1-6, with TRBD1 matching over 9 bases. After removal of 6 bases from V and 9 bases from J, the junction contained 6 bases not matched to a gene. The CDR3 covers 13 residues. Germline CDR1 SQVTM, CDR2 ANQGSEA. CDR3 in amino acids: CSVRTGVSSPLHF. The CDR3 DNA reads TGCAGCGTCCGGACAGGGGTTAGTTCACCCCTCCACTTT.

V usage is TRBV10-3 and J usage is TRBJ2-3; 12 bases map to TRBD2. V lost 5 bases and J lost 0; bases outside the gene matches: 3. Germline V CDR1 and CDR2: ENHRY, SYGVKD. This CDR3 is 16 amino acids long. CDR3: CAISQTSGGSTDTQYF. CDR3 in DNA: TGTGCCATCAGTCAGACTAGCGGGGGTAGCACAGATACGCAGTATTTT.

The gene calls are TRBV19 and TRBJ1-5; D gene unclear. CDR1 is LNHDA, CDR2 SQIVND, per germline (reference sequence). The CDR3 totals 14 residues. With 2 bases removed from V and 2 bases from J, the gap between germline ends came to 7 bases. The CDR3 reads CASSIMRGNQPQHF. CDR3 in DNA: TGTGCCAGTAGTATAATGAGGGGCAATCAGCCCCAGCATTTT.

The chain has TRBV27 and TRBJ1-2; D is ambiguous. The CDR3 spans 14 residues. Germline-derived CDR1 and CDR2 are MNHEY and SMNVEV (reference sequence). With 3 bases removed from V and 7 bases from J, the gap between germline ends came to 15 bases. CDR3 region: CASSLGSGIGGYTF. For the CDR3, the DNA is TGTGCCAGCAGTTTGGGATCCGGGATCGGTGGCTACACCTTC.

Here the CDR3 reads CAWLPGQRTNYGYTF. The CDR3, as DNA: TGTGCCTGGCTACCGGGACAGAGAACCAACTATGGCTACACCTTC. This chain links TRBV30 with TRBJ1-2, with 7 nucleotides matching TRBD1. The V gene's germline CDR1 is GTSNPN and CDR2 SVGIG (reference sequence). J lost 2 bases, V lost 5 bases, and 11 bases had no gene match. The CDR3 sequence is 15 residues long. The variable domain in full, completed from reference TRBV30 and TRBJ1-2, reads SQTIHQWPATLVQPVGSPLSLECTVEGTSNPNLYWYRQAAGRGLQLLFYSVGIGQISSEVPQNLSASRPQDRQFILSSKKLLLSDSGFYLCAWLPGQRTNYGYTFGSGTRLTVV.

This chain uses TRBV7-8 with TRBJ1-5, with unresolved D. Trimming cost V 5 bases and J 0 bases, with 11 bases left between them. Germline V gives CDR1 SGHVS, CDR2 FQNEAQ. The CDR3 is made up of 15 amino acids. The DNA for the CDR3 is TGTGCCAGCAGCCTGGAGGGAAATAGCAATCAGCCCCAGCATTTT. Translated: CASSLEGNSNQPQHF.

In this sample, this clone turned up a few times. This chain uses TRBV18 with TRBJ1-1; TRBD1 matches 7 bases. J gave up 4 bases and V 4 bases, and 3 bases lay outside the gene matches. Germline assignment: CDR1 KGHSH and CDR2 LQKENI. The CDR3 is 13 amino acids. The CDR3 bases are TGTGCCAGCTCACAGGGGGCGGGCACTGAAGCTTTCTTT. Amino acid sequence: CASSQGAGTEAFF.

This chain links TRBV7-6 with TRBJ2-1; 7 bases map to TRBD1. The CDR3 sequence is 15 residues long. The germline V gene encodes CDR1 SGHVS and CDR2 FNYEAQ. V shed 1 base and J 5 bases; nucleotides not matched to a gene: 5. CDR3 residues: CASSLGTGAHNEQFF. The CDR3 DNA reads TGTGCCAGCAGCTTAGGTACAGGGGCCCACAATGAGCAGTTCTTC.

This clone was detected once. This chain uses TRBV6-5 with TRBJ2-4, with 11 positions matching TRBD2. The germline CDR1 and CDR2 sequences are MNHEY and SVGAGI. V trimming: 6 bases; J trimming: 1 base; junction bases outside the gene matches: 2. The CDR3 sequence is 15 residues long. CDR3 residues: CASRPSGGAKNIQYF. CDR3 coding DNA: TGTGCCAGCAGACCTAGCGGGGGGGCCAAAAACATTCAGTACTTC.

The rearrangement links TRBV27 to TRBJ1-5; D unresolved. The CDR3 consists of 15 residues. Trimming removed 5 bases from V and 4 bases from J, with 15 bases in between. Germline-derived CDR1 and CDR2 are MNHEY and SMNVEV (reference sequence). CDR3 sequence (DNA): TGTGCCAGCAGTCTACCCTTGGCGACAAATCAGCCCCAGCATTTT. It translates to CASSLPLATNQPQHF.

The CDR3 DNA reads TGTGCCAGCAGTGAAAGGACAGGGGGCTTGGGTGAAAAACTGTTTTTT. It is translated as CASSERTGGLGEKLFF. The chain joins TRBV2 to TRBJ1-4; 11 positions match TRBD1. CDR1 and CDR2 from the germline V gene are SNHLY and FYNNEI. V trimming: 2 bases; J trimming: 7 bases; junction bases outside the gene matches: 6. The CDR3 is 16 amino acids.

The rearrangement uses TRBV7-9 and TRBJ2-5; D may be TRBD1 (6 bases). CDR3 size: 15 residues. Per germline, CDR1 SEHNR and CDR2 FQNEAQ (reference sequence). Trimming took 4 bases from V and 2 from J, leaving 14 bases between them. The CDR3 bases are TGTGCCAGCAGCTCCATGCGGACAGTACAAGAGACCCAGTACTTC. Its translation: CASSSMRTVQETQYF.

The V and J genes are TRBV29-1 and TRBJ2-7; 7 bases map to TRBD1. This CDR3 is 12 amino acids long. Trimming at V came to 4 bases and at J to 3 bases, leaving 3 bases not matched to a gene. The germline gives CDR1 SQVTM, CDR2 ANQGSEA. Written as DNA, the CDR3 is TGCAGCGTTGTGTCAGGGGGCTACGAGCAGTACTTC. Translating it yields CSVVSGGYEQYF.

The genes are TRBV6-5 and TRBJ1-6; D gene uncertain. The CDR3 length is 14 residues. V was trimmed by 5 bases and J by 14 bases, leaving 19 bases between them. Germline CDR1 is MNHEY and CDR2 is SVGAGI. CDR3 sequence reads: CASSPWSLGGTLHF. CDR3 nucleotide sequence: TGTGCCAGCAGTCCCTGGTCACTGGGCGGGACCCTCCACTTT.

The DNA of the CDR3 is TGTGCCAGCAGTGAAAGCCTAGCGGGGGCCGACACCGGGGAGCTGTTTTTT. It translates to CASSESLAGADTGELFF. The chain joins TRBV2 to TRBJ2-2, with TRBD2 identical over 10 bases. Germline lookup yields CDR1 SNHLY and CDR2 FYNNEI. The CDR3 spans 17 residues. V was pared by 2 bases and J by 3 bases, with 6 bases of the junction left unmatched.

The CDR3 is CASSSSVGGYTF. The CDR3 DNA follows: TGTGCCAGCAGTTCCTCGGTTGGTGGCTACACCTTC. The genes are TRBV28 and TRBJ1-2; D unclear. There are 12 residues in the CDR3. The germline V and J ends were trimmed by 4 bases and 7 bases, with 10 bases remaining between them. CDR1 MDHEN and CDR2 SYDVKM come from the germline V gene.

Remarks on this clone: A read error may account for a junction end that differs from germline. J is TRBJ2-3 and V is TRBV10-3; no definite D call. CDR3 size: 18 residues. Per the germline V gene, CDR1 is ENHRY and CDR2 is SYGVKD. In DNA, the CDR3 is TGTGCCGTCAGTGAGTCACTACCCTTAGCAGCCCGCCCAGATACGCAGTATTTT. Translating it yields CAVSESLPLAARPDTQYF.